A single sample is the source of the 25 T cell receptor beta chains below, sequenced in a study of CD8 T cells in ankylosing spondylitis. TCRdb independently ran MiXCR on the 5' RACE reads; one entry per CDR3 protein. The sample records about 150,000 distinct CDR3 sequences, about 32% being singletons. Sequencing input: synovial fluid, either unsorted or a sorted T cell fraction (not recorded which). Receptors originate from a male donor with ankylosing spondylitis.

The J gene is TRBJ2-3, the V gene TRBV15; D not certain. The CDR3 loop spans 15 amino acids. CDR1 LNHNV and CDR2 YYDKDF come from the germline V gene (reference sequence). The V gene lost 1 base and the J gene lost 1 base, with 9 bases spanning the gap. This CDR3 is CATSRVGGRTDTQYF. CDR3 coding DNA: TGTGCCACCAGCAGAGTTGGCGGCCGCACAGATACGCAGTATTTT.

The J gene is TRBJ1-5, the V gene TRBV20-1, with a weak D call TRBD1 (5 bases). The CDR3 runs to 14 residues. Trimming stripped 5 bases from V and 4 bases from J, with 15 bases between. CDR1 DFQATT and CDR2 SNEGSKA come from the germline V gene (reference sequence). The CDR3 is CSASPWGENQPQHF. CDR3 bases: TGCAGTGCTTCTCCCTGGGGGGAAAATCAGCCCCAGCATTTT.

This clonotype came up a few times. The CDR3 DNA is TGTGCCAGCAGCCCGGGGACGCTTTATGGCTACACCTTC. Translated: CASSPGTLYGYTF. The chain uses TRBV3-1 and TRBJ1-2; a weak D match, TRBD1 (5 bases). Germline CDR1 is LGHDT and CDR2 is YNNKEL (reference sequence). Trimming cost V 4 bases and J 5 bases, with 11 bases left between them. This CDR3 has 13 residues. Together with reference TRBV3-1 and TRBJ1-2, the CDR3 gives the full variable domain: DTAVSQTPKYLVTQMGNDKSIKCEQNLGHDTMYWYKQDSKKFLKIMFSYNNKELIINETVPNRFSPKSPDKAHLNLHINSLELGDSAVYFCASSPGTLYGYTFGSGTRLTVV.

This clonotype was detected only a few times. The V gene is TRBV3-1, the J gene TRBJ2-1; weak D call: TRBD1 (5 bases). The CDR3 has 15 residues. Germline loops: CDR1 LGHDT, CDR2 YNNKEL (reference sequence). V gave up 0 bases and J gave up 7 bases, with 13 bases separating them. The CDR3 DNA sequence: TGTGCCAGCAGCCAAGATTCAGGGCGGCCAAATGAGCAGTTCTTC. Residues: CASSQDSGRPNEQFF.

This clonotype has only a few counts. DNA of the CDR3: TGTGCCAGCAGCTTAAGGGGGGCTAGCAGCGGCACCGGGGAGCTGTTTTTT. Translated, it gives CASSLRGASSGTGELFF. The chain combines TRBV7-3 with TRBJ2-2; perhaps D is TRBD1 or TRBD2 (6 bases each). The V gene lost 1 base and the J gene lost 4 bases, with 16 bases spanning the gap. Germline values: CDR1 SGHTA, CDR2 FQGTGA. The CDR3 loop spans 17 amino acids.

The sample holds a few counts of this clonotype. The J gene is TRBJ1-1, the V gene TRBV20-1; D uncertain. This CDR3 comprises 13 residues. The V gene's germline CDR1 is DFQATT and CDR2 SNEGSKA (reference sequence). Trimming removed 5 bases at V and 4 bases at J, with 14 bases between. The CDR3 region has the DNA TGCAGTGCTTCGTCCCCTGGGAGCACTGAAGCTTTCTTT. Translation gives CSASSPGSTEAFF.

This clonotype turned up a few times. The chain combines TRBV12-3 or TRBV12-4 with TRBJ1-4; TRBD1 agrees at 8 bases. J lost 8 bases, V lost 6 bases, and 11 bases had no gene match. CDR3 length: 15 residues. CDR3 sequence: CASSPPLGTGEKLFF. CDR3 sequence (DNA): TGTGCCAGCAGCCCGCCCCTCGGGACAGGCGAAAAACTGTTTTTT.

As DNA, the CDR3 is TGTGCCAGCAGCCAAGTCCCCCTACTAGCGCCGAGCTCTGGGGCCAACGTCCTGACTTTC. This translates into CASSQVPLLAPSSGANVLTF. The chain couples TRBV4-2 to TRBJ2-6; 7 positions match TRBD2. In germline, CDR1 is LGHNA, CDR2 YNFKEQ. There are 20 residues in the CDR3. With V trimmed by 1 base and J by 0 bases, 12 bases remained unmatched.

This rearrangement joins TRBV20-1 to TRBJ1-4; 8 positions agree with TRBD1. In germline, CDR1 is DFQATT, CDR2 SNEGSKA (reference sequence). J gave up 8 bases and V 1 base, and 9 bases lay outside the gene matches. The CDR3 is 15 amino acids. CDR3 in DNA: TGCAGTGCTAGAGGACCTCGGGACAGGATGGAAAAACTGTTTTTT. Translated: CSARGPRDRMEKLFF.

V and J are TRBV27 and TRBJ1-5, with D perhaps matching TRBD1 (5 bases). CDR1 is MNHEY and CDR2 is SMNVEV in the germline V gene (reference sequence). V gave up 5 bases and J gave up 0 bases, with 11 bases separating them. This CDR3 comprises 15 residues. The CDR3 DNA follows: TGTGCCAGCAGTCCGACGGACAATAGCAATCAGCCCCAGCATTTT. Amino acids: CASSPTDNSNQPQHF.

This clonotype was observed once. This rearrangement joins TRBV7-2 to TRBJ2-2, with 9 positions matching TRBD2. The CDR3 totals 16 residues. Germline CDR1 is SGHTA and CDR2 is FQGNSA. V trimming: 2 bases; J trimming: 5 bases; junction bases outside the gene matches: 6. The CDR3 bases are TGTGCCAGCAGCTTACTAGCGGGAAGCCCAACCGGGGAGCTGTTTTTT. Residues: CASSLLAGSPTGELFF.

The chain links TRBV4-2 to TRBJ1-6; maybe TRBD1 (5 bases). V gave up 1 base and J gave up 5 bases, with 6 bases separating them. Germline loops: CDR1 LGHNA, CDR2 YNFKEQ. This CDR3 contains 14 residues. In DNA form, the CDR3 reads TGTGCCAGCAGCCAAGGGGGCGATAATTCACCCCTCCACTTT. Amino acids: CASSQGGDNSPLHF.

The chain combines TRBV5-6 with TRBJ1-2; TRBD1 matches 7 bases. Germline CDR1 is SGHDT and CDR2 is YYEEEE. The ends lost 4 bases at V and 8 bases at J; junction bases unmatched: 5. The CDR3 spans 12 residues. CDR3 DNA: TGTGCCAGCAGCCGACAGGGCTTCGGCTACACCTTC. Residues: CASSRQGFGYTF.

The sample holds one count of this clonotype. The chain carries TRBV7-9 and TRBJ1-5; TRBD1 aligns across 8 bases. Germline values: CDR1 SEHNR, CDR2 FQNEAQ (reference sequence). V lost 4 bases and J lost 2; bases outside the gene matches: 4. The CDR3 consists of 15 residues. The CDR3 DNA sequence: TGTGCCAGCAGCTCGGCGACAGGGGGCAATCAGCCCCAGCATTTT. It is translated as CASSSATGGNQPQHF.

V is TRBV12-3 or TRBV12-4 and J is TRBJ2-1; 7 bases map to TRBD2. The CDR3 has 13 residues. V shed 5 bases and J 9 bases; nucleotides not matched to a gene: 7. CDR3 protein: CASSGFWGGEQFF. The CDR3, as DNA: TGTGCCAGCAGTGGGTTCTGGGGGGGTGAGCAGTTCTTC.

The chain recombines TRBV7-2 with TRBJ2-5; D is uncertain. The CDR3 runs to 15 residues. V was shortened by 0 bases and J by 0 bases, with 8 bases between the two germline ends. Germline CDR1 SGHTA, CDR2 FQGNSA. CDR3 DNA sequence: TGTGCCAGCAGCTTAGCCGCGACTTACCAAGAGACCCAGTACTTC. This codes for CASSLAATYQETQYF.

The chain carries TRBV20-1 and TRBJ2-5; 11 bases match TRBD2. The V gene's germline CDR1 is DFQATT and CDR2 SNEGSKA (reference sequence). The V segment lost 6 bases and the J segment 7 bases; nucleotides outside the gene matches: 10. The CDR3 spans 14 residues. CDR3 nucleotides: TGCAGTGCACCATCTAGCGGGGGGCACGGGACCCAGTACTTC. Residues: CSAPSSGGHGTQYF.

The genes are TRBV7-9 and TRBJ2-6; a weak D match, TRBD1 (5 bases). CDR3 length: 17 residues. With 1 base removed from V and 0 bases from J, the gap between germline ends came to 10 bases. In germline, CDR1 is SEHNR, CDR2 FQNEAQ (reference sequence). CDR3 in DNA: TGTGCCAGCAGCTTAGAGGGGTTAAGCTCTGGGGCCAACGTCCTGACTTTC. This translates into CASSLEGLSSGANVLTF.

The chain is built from TRBV7-9 and TRBJ2-2; TRBD1 matches 10 bases. The CDR3 extends over 17 amino acids. V shed 6 bases, J shed 1 base, and the junction held 8 bases outside the gene matches. Germline CDR1 is SEHNR and CDR2 is FQNEAQ (reference sequence). The CDR3 DNA reads as TGTGCCAGCAGTAGGACAGGGGGGAGTATGAACACCGGGGAGCTGTTTTTT. Protein sequence: CASSRTGGSMNTGELFF. Full variable domain (rest looked up from reference TRBV7-9 and TRBJ2-2): DTGVSQNPRHKITKRGQNVTFRCDPISEHNRLYWYRQTLGQGPEFLTYFQNEAQLEKSRLLSDRFSAERPKGSFSTLEIQRTEQGDSAMYLCASSRTGGSMNTGELFFGEGSRLTVL.

This chain links TRBV7-3 with TRBJ2-2; D may match TRBD1 or TRBD2 (6 bases each). The CDR3 contains 15 residues. The V gene lost 6 bases and the J gene lost 5 bases, with 16 bases spanning the gap. CDR1 and CDR2 (germline): SGHTA, FQGTGA. Here the CDR3 reads CASRPNLGGTGELFF. CDR3 nucleotides: TGTGCCAGCAGGCCAAATCTAGGGGGGACCGGGGAGCTGTTTTTT.

J is TRBJ2-5 and V is TRBV20-1; D is uncertain. The CDR3 extends over 14 amino acids. Germline CDR1 and CDR2: DFQATT and SNEGSKA (reference sequence). The V gene lost 0 bases and the J gene lost 0 bases, with 8 bases spanning the gap. The CDR3 loop is CSARDRPYQETQYF. CDR3 coding DNA: TGCAGTGCTAGAGATAGGCCGTACCAAGAGACCCAGTACTTC.

This clonotype was counted at least ten times. The CDR3 region has the DNA TGCAGTGCTAGGAGACAGGGACCTATGGAAGCTTTCTTT. This translates into CSARRQGPMEAFF. V is TRBV20-1 and J is TRBJ1-1, with 7 bases lining up with TRBD1. Germline trimming cut 3 bases from V and 8 bases from J; bases unmatched to any gene: 9. The CDR3 is 13 amino acids. The germline CDR1 and CDR2 sequences are DFQATT and SNEGSKA (reference sequence).

This chain links TRBV20-1 with TRBJ2-7; TRBD2 agrees at 9 bases. From germline, CDR1 is DFQATT and CDR2 SNEGSKA (reference sequence). The CDR3 is 14 amino acids. The ends lost 3 bases at V and 5 bases at J; junction bases unmatched: 8. The CDR3 reads CSASFSGGQDEQYF. CDR3 nucleotides: TGCAGTGCTAGTTTTAGCGGGGGTCAGGACGAGCAGTACTTC.

This sequence joins TRBV6-1 and TRBJ2-7; 7 nucleotides align to TRBD2. Germline CDR1 MNHNS, CDR2 SASEGT. This CDR3 is built from 14 residues. The ends lost 7 bases at V and 0 bases at J; junction bases unmatched: 6. The CDR3 sequence: CASKEAGSSYEQYF. DNA of the CDR3: TGTGCCAGCAAGGAAGCGGGGAGCTCCTACGAGCAGTACTTC.

This clonotype was detected many times. The chain recombines TRBV7-2 with TRBJ1-1; TRBD1 is a possible D gene (6 bases). With 4 bases removed from V and 6 bases from J, the gap between germline ends came to 9 bases. The CDR3 consists of 12 residues. CDR1 is SGHTA and CDR2 is FQGNSA in the germline V gene. The CDR3 region has the DNA TGTGCCAGCAGCTCCAACAGGGCTGAAGCTTTCTTT. The encoded protein is CASSSNRAEAFF.